This T cell receptor beta chain was captured by sequencing in a study of T cell responses to AZD1222 COVID-19 vaccine. This CDR3 is built from 14 residues. Germline CDR1 MNHEY, CDR2 SVGAGI. V was trimmed by 5 bases and J by 2 bases, leaving 13 bases between them. Clones were sequenced by immunoSEQ multiplex PCR, and TCRdb holds only the in-frame ones, with some missing. The sample has roughly 85,000 clones, 90% seen once. This sequence was found in an adult who received the AZD1222 COVID-19 vaccine. The chain links TRBV6-5 to TRBJ2-7; D may be TRBD1 or TRBD2 (5 bases each). Specimen: peripheral blood, collected 28 days after the second AZD1222 dose. The CDR3 DNA sequence: TGTGCCAGCAGTCCATCCGGGGCCACCTACGAGCAGTACTTC. It translates to CASSPSGATYEQYF.